A selection of T cell receptor beta chains follows, all from one sample in a study of blood T cell repertoires in COVID-19. Data came from immunoSEQ multiplex PCR; TCRdb stores just in-frame clones and leaves some out. Of roughly 86,000 clones listed, approximately 82% are singletons. Input material: peripheral blood. All receptors derive from a woman in her 70s with acute or convalescent COVID-19. Each CDR3 is given with its conserved first and last residue. Fields, in order: J gene, clone size, V gene, CDR3 length, D gene, CDR3 protein, CDR3 DNA. A D gene is named only where the DNA matches it firmly. The size of a clone is reported for some rows only, either as once, few or many, or as a class for expanded clones.

TRBJ1-2 | - | TRBV28 | 15 | TRBD1 | CASSHYTGQGYGYTF | TGTGCCAGCAGTCACTATACAGGACAGGGCTATGGCTACACCTTC
TRBJ1-1 | - | TRBV12-3/TRBV12-4 | 11 | TRBD1 | CASSYRGWAFF | TGTGCCAGCAGTTACAGGGGTTGGGCTTTCTTT
TRBJ1-5 | - | TRBV28 | 13 | - | CASRNQGSQPQHF | TGTGCCAGCAGGAACCAGGGTAGCCAGCCCCAGCATTTT
TRBJ1-4 | - | TRBV19 | 14 | TRBD1 | CASSRDSGYEKLFF | TGTGCCAGTAGTCGGGACAGCGGATATGAAAAACTGTTTTTT
TRBJ2-1 | - | TRBV10-1 | 13 | - | CASTNLQGNEQFF | TGCGCCAGCACGAACTTACAGGGAAATGAGCAGTTCTTC
TRBJ2-1 | - | TRBV7-3 | 16 | TRBD1 | CASSSGQGAGVSEQFF | TGTGCCAGCAGCTCGGGACAGGGGGCCGGTGTTAGTGAGCAGTTCTTC
TRBJ1-5 | - | TRBV6-5 | 14 | - | CASRKLAYNQPQHF | TGTGCCAGCAGAAAACTCGCGTATAATCAGCCCCAGCATTTT
TRBJ1-2 | - | TRBV28 | 15 | - | CASSPQWRTVYGYTF | TGTGCCAGCAGTCCCCAATGGAGGACAGTCTATGGCTACACCTTC
TRBJ1-4 | - | TRBV18 | 17 | - | CASSPFSVPATNEKLFF | TGTGCCAGCTCACCATTCAGTGTACCAGCAACTAATGAAAAACTGTTTTTT
TRBJ2-7 | - | TRBV5-1 | 17 | TRBD2 | CASSFNSGGPTTYEQYF | TGCGCCAGCAGTTTTAATAGCGGGGGGCCTACAACCTACGAGCAGTACTTC
TRBJ2-1 | - | TRBV5-1 | 14 | TRBD1 | CASSLARGNNEQFF | TGCGCCAGCAGCTTGGCCAGGGGGAATAATGAGCAGTTCTTC
TRBJ1-1 | - | TRBV18 | 13 | - | CASSPNQRLEAFF | TGTGCCAGCTCACCGAACCAACGACTGGAAGCTTTCTTT
TRBJ1-2 | many | TRBV14 | 17 | - | CASSQVKGPAGHHGYTF | TGTGCCAGCAGCCAAGTAAAGGGGCCGGCGGGGCACCATGGCTACACCTTC
TRBJ2-7 | once | TRBV18 | 14 | TRBD1 | CASSPTQGASEQYF | TGTGCCAGCTCACCTACACAGGGGGCTAGCGAGCAGTACTTC
TRBJ2-5 | - | TRBV7-3 | 16 | TRBD2 | CASSPGLAGVGETQYF | TGTGCCAGCAGCCCCGGACTAGCGGGGGTGGGGGAGACCCAGTACTTC
TRBJ1-1 | - | TRBV7-6 | 18 | TRBD1 | CASSLVGLRQGFNTEAFF | TGTGCCAGCAGCTTAGTAGGCTTGCGACAGGGATTCAACACTGAAGCTTTCTTT
TRBJ2-5 | - | TRBV4-1 | 15 | - | CASSPLAPFSETQYF | TGCGCCAGCAGCCCTTTGGCCCCCTTTTCTGAGACCCAGTACTTC
TRBJ2-4 | - | TRBV5-8 | 16 | - | CASSSLTYEDKNIQYF | TGTGCCAGCAGCTCCCTAACCTACGAGGACAAAAACATTCAGTACTTC
TRBJ2-5 | - | TRBV3-1/TRBV3-2 | 14 | - | CASSPNDFPETQYF | TGTGCCAGCAGCCCCAACGACTTTCCAGAGACCCAGTACTTC
TRBJ2-3 | - | TRBV29-1 | 18 | TRBD2 | CSVEGTSGGAPSTDTQYF | TGCAGCGTTGAAGGTACTAGCGGGGGGGCCCCTAGCACAGATACGCAGTATTTT
TRBJ1-1 | once | TRBV5-4 | 14 | - | CASSPDRRNTEAFF | TGTGCCAGCAGCCCAGACAGGCGAAACACTGAAGCTTTCTTT
TRBJ1-6 | few | TRBV6-5 | 13 | TRBD1 | CASRGQYNSPLHF | TGTGCCAGCAGGGGACAGTATAATTCACCCCTCCACTTT
TRBJ2-7 | - | TRBV6-5 | 13 | - | CASRDKSSYEQYF | TGTGCCAGCCGGGACAAGAGCTCCTACGAGCAGTACTTC
TRBJ1-1 | - | TRBV18 | 14 | - | CASSPLGGDTEAFF | TGTGCCAGCTCACCATTAGGCGGAGACACTGAAGCTTTCTTT
TRBJ2-3 | - | TRBV29-1 | 12 | - | CSGTTGTDTQYF | TGCAGCGGAACAACAGGGACAGATACGCAGTATTTT
TRBJ1-2 | - | TRBV6-5 | 15 | - | CASSEMTVPNYGYTF | TGTGCCAGCAGCGAGATGACAGTTCCTAACTATGGCTACACCTTC
TRBJ1-6 | - | TRBV27 | 15 | TRBD1 | CASSLETGLGSPLHF | TGTGCCAGCAGTTTGGAGACAGGGCTAGGGTCACCCCTCCACTTT
TRBJ1-5 | - | TRBV7-3 | 13 | - | CASSPGGDQPQHF | TGTGCCAGCAGCCCCGGGGGGGATCAGCCCCAGCATTTT
TRBJ1-1 | - | TRBV29-1 | 14 | - | CSVVGGVVDTEAFF | TGCAGCGTCGTAGGGGGGGTCGTCGACACTGAAGCTTTCTTT
TRBJ1-6 | - | TRBV12-3/TRBV12-4 | 13 | TRBD1 | CASRRQGRTPLHF | TGTGCCAGCAGGCGACAGGGGAGGACACCCCTCCACTTT
TRBJ1-1 | - | TRBV28 | 12 | - | CASSLRAAEAFF | TGTGCCAGCAGTTTGAGGGCAGCCGAAGCTTTCTTT
TRBJ2-2 | few | TRBV6-1 | 14 | TRBD1 | CASSEARGPGELFF | TGTGCCAGCAGTGAAGCAAGGGGGCCCGGGGAGCTGTTTTTT
TRBJ2-5 | - | TRBV12-3/TRBV12-4 | 13 | - | CASSLDRQETQYF | TGTGCCAGCAGTTTAGACAGGCAAGAGACCCAGTACTTC
TRBJ1-1 | few | TRBV28 | 15 | - | CASSPSNHGNTEAFF | TGTGCCAGCAGCCCCTCTAACCATGGGAACACTGAAGCTTTCTTT
TRBJ1-4 | - | TRBV4-1 | 19 | TRBD1 | CASSQKEGTGIPTNEKLFF | TGCGCCAGCAGCCAAAAAGAAGGGACAGGGATACCAACTAATGAAAAACTGTTTTTT
TRBJ1-2 | few | TRBV7-9 | 14 | TRBD1 | CASSFGQGHYGYTF | TGTGCCAGCAGTTTTGGACAGGGCCACTATGGCTACACCTTC
TRBJ2-1 | - | TRBV2 | 15 | - | CASSWGPAQDNEQFF | TGTGCCAGCAGTTGGGGGCCCGCGCAAGACAATGAGCAGTTCTTC
TRBJ1-2 | - | TRBV15 | 13 | TRBD1 | CATSKGASYGYTF | TGTGCCACCAGCAAGGGGGCGAGCTATGGCTACACCTTC
TRBJ2-2 | - | TRBV14 | 15 | - | CASSSVSRNTGELFF | TGTGCCAGCAGCTCCGTGAGCCGGAACACCGGGGAGCTGTTTTTT
TRBJ1-2 | - | TRBV6-1 | 14 | - | CASSERSGNYGYTF | TGTGCCAGCAGTGAAAGGTCAGGCAACTATGGCTACACCTTC
TRBJ2-1 | - | TRBV2 | 14 | TRBD2 | CATRERGANNEQFF | TGTGCCACCCGAGAGCGGGGGGCTAACAATGAGCAGTTCTTC
TRBJ2-2 | - | TRBV7-6 | 13 | - | CASSPRLAGELFF | TGTGCCAGCAGCCCCCGGTTAGCCGGGGAGCTGTTTTTT
TRBJ1-4 | - | TRBV28 | 14 | TRBD1 | CASSLGGQAEKLFF | TGTGCCAGCAGTTTAGGGGGACAGGCTGAAAAACTGTTTTTT
TRBJ1-4 | few | TRBV5-1 | 15 | - | CASSLGWGRGEKLFF | TGCGCCAGCAGCTTGGGTTGGGGGCGAGGTGAAAAACTGTTTTTT
TRBJ2-2 | - | TRBV2 | 14 | - | CASSSLGPAGELFF | TGTGCCAGCAGTTCTTTGGGGCCGGCCGGGGAGCTGTTTTTT
TRBJ2-7 | - | TRBV30 | 11 | - | CACRTPSEQYF | TGTGCCTGCCGAACCCCGAGCGAGCAGTACTTC
TRBJ1-1 | - | TRBV5-1 | 15 | TRBD1 | CASSLEGQGSSEAFF | TGCGCCAGCAGCTTGGAGGGACAGGGTTCGTCTGAAGCTTTCTTT
TRBJ1-6 | - | TRBV6-2/TRBV6-3 | 18 | - | CASSYSGADSSYNSPLHF | TGTGCCAGCAGTTACTCGGGGGCCGATAGCTCCTATAATTCACCCCTCCACTTT
TRBJ2-2 | - | TRBV10-3 | 15 | - | CAIGLAGLNTGELFF | TGTGCCATCGGTCTGGCAGGGCTAAACACCGGGGAGCTGTTTTTT
TRBJ1-6 | - | TRBV5-4 | 17 | TRBD1 | CASSLGGTASNYSPLHF | TGTGCCAGCAGCTTGGGGGGGACAGCCTCCAATTATTCACCCCTCCACTTT
TRBJ2-3 | once | TRBV2 | 15 | TRBD1 | CASSTRQGAADTQYF | TGTGCCAGCAGTACCCGGCAGGGGGCGGCAGATACGCAGTATTTT
TRBJ1-2 | - | TRBV7-2 | 16 | - | CASSFRGTGSPNGYTF | TGTGCCAGCAGCTTTCGCGGGACGGGGTCCCCAAATGGCTACACCTTC
TRBJ2-7 | - | TRBV5-1 | 12 | - | CASSRTVYEQYF | TGCGCCAGCAGCCGTACAGTCTACGAGCAGTACTTC
TRBJ1-1 | few | TRBV25-1 | 15 | - | CASSEYGQGASEAFF | TGTGCCAGCAGTGAATATGGGCAGGGCGCATCTGAAGCTTTCTTT
TRBJ1-6 | - | TRBV9 | 17 | - | CASSVVPTRDYNSPLHF | TGTGCCAGCAGCGTTGTTCCTACCAGGGACTATAATTCACCCCTCCACTTT
TRBJ1-2 | - | TRBV15 | 12 | - | CATSRDRSGYTF | TGTGCCACCAGCAGAGATAGGAGCGGCTACACCTTC
TRBJ2-5 | - | TRBV5-1 | 15 | - | CASSLAPPARETQYF | TGCGCCAGCAGCTTGGCCCCCCCAGCTCGGGAAACCCAGTACTTC
TRBJ2-7 | - | TRBV19 | 16 | - | CASSTPRRGGSYEQYF | TGTGCCAGTAGTACGCCCCGGAGGGGGGGATCCTACGAGCAGTACTTC
TRBJ2-7 | - | TRBV18 | 14 | TRBD1 | CASSPPTGGYEQYF | TGTGCCAGCTCACCACCGACAGGGGGCTACGAGCAGTACTTC
TRBJ2-3 | few | TRBV10-3 | 14 | TRBD2 | CATRASGSTDTQYF | TGTGCCACGAGGGCTAGCGGGAGCACAGATACGCAGTATTTT